The clone carrying this T cell receptor beta chain turned up a few times. No antigen is known for it. This sample is part of a study of vaccination and CD4 T cells after COVID-19. Trimming took 5 bases from V and 5 from J; bases not matched to a gene: 4. The CDR3 is made up of 14 amino acids. Germline assignment: CDR1 SGHNT and CDR2 YENEEA. Treatment defined: roughly 11-day PBMC culture with coronavirus spike peptide pools or control peptides (ViraFEST assay). An Oncomine TCR Beta short-read assay was used to sequence the DNA from cultured CD4+ T cells. TCRdb re-called the PCR reads with MiXCR, one entry per CDR3 protein. The sample holds 8,500 to 10,000 distinct CDR3 sequences, over 45% seen once.

The TCR sequence derives from a human donor who had recovered from COVID-19. The chain uses TRBV11-3 and TRBJ2-2, with 8 bases matching TRBD1. Material for sequencing was CD4+ T cells from blood, cultured in vitro. CDR3 in DNA: TGTGCCAGCAGCCCGAGGACAGGGACCGGGGAGCTGTTTTTT. Protein: CASSPRTGTGELFF.